This TCR beta chain was sequenced for a study of blood T cell repertoires in COVID-19. About the study: The United States, Italy and Spain provided the acute and convalescent COVID-19 samples.

Authors' methods: Quantification of nucleated cells was approximated via reference gene primer amplification. Assay: immunoSEQ multiplex PCR; the TCRdb copy retains only in-frame clones and omits some. The V and J calls and clone size were taken over from that table, and D and trimming were inferred from the DNA. The repertoire holds about 43,000 clones, with 83% as singletons. CDR3 length: 19 amino acids. V was clipped by 1 base and J by 0 bases; unmatched bases: 8. Germline V CDR1 and CDR2: LNHDA, SQIVND (reference sequence). The origin of this receptor is an older man in a cohort sampled during active COVID-19. The genes are TRBV19 and TRBJ2-4; 11 bases are a match to TRBD1. Sequencing was carried out using peripheral blood. The CDR3 is CASSIVGTGGLVAKNIQYF. The CDR3 DNA is TGTGCCAGTAGTATAGTGGGGACAGGGGGATTAGTAGCCAAAAACATTCAGTACTTC.